Below are 27 T cell receptor beta chains sequenced from a single sample in a study of cytomegalovirus exposure and HLA in healthy donors. 60 Vbeta and 13 Jbeta primers were used in PCR. The method was immunoSEQ multiplex PCR; TCRdb's version includes in-frame clones alone and lacks a portion of them. The sample consists of more than 110,000 clones, around 80% of them appearing once. Sequencing input: PBMCs. The receptors shown here come from a man over 45 in good health and CMV-seronegative.

The rearrangement joins TRBV27 to TRBJ1-2, with D maybe TRBD1 (5 bases). Trimming shortened V by 0 bases and J by 4 bases, and 12 bases separated the two germline ends. Looked up from germline, CDR1 is MNHEY and CDR2 is SMNVEV (reference sequence). The CDR3 totals 15 residues. The CDR3 DNA follows: TGTGCCAGCAGTTTATCGGCAGGAGACAGCTATGGCTACACCTTC. Translating it yields CASSLSAGDSYGYTF.

The chain employs TRBV19 and TRBJ2-3, with 7 bases matching TRBD1. V was pared by 6 bases and J by 1 base, with 13 bases of the junction left unmatched. The CDR3 covers 17 residues. The germline CDR1 and CDR2 sequences are LNHDA and SQIVND (reference sequence). CDR3 DNA: TGTGCCAGTAGCCCTAGTTTAAACAGGGGCGGCACAGATACGCAGTATTTT. It encodes CASSPSLNRGGTDTQYF. Together with reference TRBV19 and TRBJ2-3, the CDR3 gives the full variable domain: DGGITQSPKYLFRKEGQNVTLSCEQNLNHDAMYWYRQDPGQGLRLIYYSQIVNDFQKGDIAEGYSVSREKKESFPLTVTSAQKNPTAFYLCASSPSLNRGGTDTQYFGPGTRLTVL.

This chain joins TRBV5-1 and TRBJ1-1; 10 nucleotides line up with TRBD1. Losses at the gene ends were 0 bases for V and 10 bases for J; bases not matched to a gene: 9. This CDR3 has 15 residues. The germline gives CDR1 SGHRS, CDR2 YFSETQ. The CDR3 DNA reads as TGCGCCAGCAGCTTGGCCCCGGGACAGGGGTTGGTAGCTTTCTTT. Its protein product is CASSLAPGQGLVAFF. The complete variable domain, with remaining parts taken from reference TRBV5-1 and TRBJ1-1, reads KAGVTQTPRYLIKTRGQQVTLSCSPISGHRSVSWYQQTPGQGLQFLFEYFSETQRNKGNFPGRFSGRQFSNSRSEMNVSTLELGDSALYLCASSLAPGQGLVAFFGQGTRLTVV.

This chain connects TRBV2 to TRBJ1-2; D is uncertain. Germline V gives CDR1 SNHLY, CDR2 FYNNEI. The CDR3 extends over 12 amino acids. The V end was cut by 3 bases, the J end by 8 bases, with 10 bases between. CDR3 in amino acids: CASSDMMTGYTF. In DNA form, the CDR3 reads TGTGCCAGCAGTGATATGATGACAGGCTACACCTTC.

This chain joins TRBV28 and TRBJ1-4; D is perhaps TRBD1 (5 bases). The CDR3 spans 16 residues. Germline loops: CDR1 MDHEN, CDR2 SYDVKM. V was pared by 4 bases and J by 7 bases, with 19 bases between. The CDR3 nucleotides are TGTGCCAGCAGTTCACCCCCGAGTTATACAGGTGAAAAACTGTTTTTT. Translating gives CASSSPPSYTGEKLFF.

The rearrangement uses TRBV5-1 and TRBJ2-7; 15 nucleotides match TRBD2. V was clipped by 1 base and J by 8 bases; unmatched bases: 13. The CDR3 is 18 residues long. The germline CDR1 and CDR2 sequences are SGHRS and YFSETQ. CDR3 amino acids: CASSLPGTSGRSLRKQYF. CDR3 DNA sequence: TGCGCCAGCAGCTTGCCAGGGACTAGCGGGAGGTCCCTCCGAAAGCAGTACTTC.

This clone was counted a single time. CDR3 sequence (DNA): TGTGCCAGCAGTTTATCTACAGGGGCTGGAAACACCATATATTTT. Amino acids: CASSLSTGAGNTIYF. This chain uses TRBV27 with TRBJ1-3; TRBD1 aligns across 7 bases. Looked up from germline, CDR1 is MNHEY and CDR2 is SMNVEV (reference sequence). This CDR3 has 15 residues. V lost 0 bases to trimming and J lost 2 bases; unmatched junction nucleotides: 1.

The V call is TRBV27, the J call TRBJ1-5; D not resolved. The CDR3 runs 13 residues. V was shortened by 5 bases and J by 3 bases, with 8 bases between the two germline ends. Germline V lookup: CDR1 MNHEY, CDR2 SMNVEV (reference sequence). Here the CDR3 reads CASSPQINQPQHF. For the CDR3, the DNA is TGTGCCAGCAGTCCTCAGATCAATCAGCCCCAGCATTTT.

The chain has TRBV18 and TRBJ2-1; 7 bases align to TRBD2. Germline V gives CDR1 KGHSH, CDR2 LQKENI. The CDR3 length is 15 residues. V shed 5 bases, J shed 8 bases, and the junction held 12 bases outside the gene matches. CDR3 region: CASSSYKAGIDEQFF. The CDR3 DNA reads TGTGCCAGCTCATCTTACAAAGCGGGGATCGATGAGCAGTTCTTC.

This clone was observed many times. CDR3 coding DNA: TGTGCCAGCAGCCACCGGACAGCGAACACCGGGGAGCTGTTTTTT. Its protein is CASSHRTANTGELFF. The gene calls are TRBV13 and TRBJ2-2, with D tentatively TRBD1 (6 bases). The CDR3 loop spans 15 amino acids. Germline values: CDR1 PRHDT, CDR2 FYEKMQ (reference sequence). Trimming pared 5 bases from V and 0 bases from J, leaving 10 bases between.

This clone was recorded once. The rearrangement links TRBV30 to TRBJ1-6, with D possibly matching TRBD1 (5 bases). The CDR3 sequence is 11 residues long. The germline V gene encodes CDR1 GTSNPN and CDR2 SVGIG (reference sequence). Trimming took 2 bases from V and 12 from J, leaving 8 bases between them. The CDR3 reads CAWSPGGPLHF. CDR3 in DNA: TGTGCCTGGAGTCCCGGGGGACCCCTCCACTTT.

The CDR3 DNA reads TGTGCCAGCAGCTTGATGACGGGGACAGGGGACGAAAAACTGTTTTTT. Protein: CASSLMTGTGDEKLFF. The V call is TRBV5-4, the J call TRBJ1-4; 10 bases agree with TRBD1. The length of the CDR3 is 16 residues. J lost 8 bases, V lost 1 base, and 8 bases had no gene match. Germline-derived CDR1 and CDR2 are SGHNT and YYREEE (reference sequence).

The DNA for the CDR3 is TGCGCCAGCAGCGCCTCGGGGGGGGGTTCAGATACGCAGTATTTT. Its protein is CASSASGGGSDTQYF. The chain links TRBV5-1 to TRBJ2-3; TRBD2 matches at 8 bases. The V gene end was trimmed by 4 bases and the J gene end by 4 bases; junction bases not matched to a gene: 8. Looked up from germline, CDR1 is SGHRS and CDR2 is YFSETQ. The CDR3 runs to 15 residues.

This chain joins TRBV10-1 and TRBJ2-3; D might be TRBD1 (6 bases). Germline-derived CDR1 and CDR2 are WNHNN and SYGVQD (reference sequence). The CDR3 consists of 14 residues. V lost 1 base and J lost 8, with 13 bases in between. CDR3 region: CASSEFLGGGTQYF. The CDR3 nucleotides read TGCGCCAGCAGTGAGTTCCTTGGGGGCGGTACGCAGTATTTT.

This clone was detected only once. This sample also contains other DNA sequences that code for the same CDR3. The chain joins TRBV18 to TRBJ1-1; possible D gene TRBD1, 5 bases. The germline V and J ends were trimmed by 3 bases and 1 base, with 9 bases remaining between them. Germline V gene sequence: CDR1 KGHSH, CDR2 LQKENI. CDR3 length: 14 residues. CDR3 region: CASSPSGGNTEAFF. Here the CDR3 DNA reads TGTGCCAGCTCACCCTCCGGGGGGAACACTGAAGCTTTCTTT. Full variable domain (outside the CDR3, taken from reference TRBV18 and TRBJ1-1): NAGVMQNPRHLVRRRGQEARLRCSPMKGHSHVYWYRQLPEEGLKFMVYLQKENIIDESGMPKERFSAEFPKEGPSILRIQQVVRGDSAAYFCASSPSGGNTEAFFGQGTRLTVV.

This clone was detected only a few times. J is TRBJ2-7 and V is TRBV4-1; D remains ambiguous. The CDR3 is 13 residues long. The V gene lost 0 bases and the J gene lost 4 bases, with 7 bases spanning the gap. CDR1 and CDR2 (germline): MGHRA, YSYEKL. CDR3 sequence: CASSQDSRYEQYF. The CDR3 DNA reads as TGCGCCAGCAGCCAAGATTCGCGGTACGAGCAGTACTTC.

V usage is TRBV28 and J usage is TRBJ2-7; D perhaps matches TRBD2 (6 bases). Per the germline V gene, CDR1 is MDHEN and CDR2 is SYDVKM. Trimming cost V 10 bases and J 0 bases, with 19 bases left between them. The CDR3 is 15 amino acids. DNA of the CDR3: TGTGCCACCAGACCACGAGGAGGGTACTCCTACGAGCAGTACTTC. This translates into CATRPRGGYSYEQYF.

The chain is built from TRBV28 and TRBJ1-1, with D perhaps matching TRBD1 (5 bases). From germline, CDR1 is MDHEN and CDR2 SYDVKM. Trimming cost V 2 bases and J 1 base, with 8 bases left between them. This CDR3 comprises 14 residues. CDR3 loop: CASSLIGENTEAFF. The CDR3 DNA follows: TGTGCCAGCAGTTTAATAGGGGAGAACACTGAAGCTTTCTTT.

V and J are TRBV2 and TRBJ2-7; 12 bases line up with TRBD2. V lost 3 bases and J lost 7; bases outside the gene matches: 4. The CDR3 extends over 14 amino acids. The germline V gene has CDR1 SNHLY and CDR2 FYNNEI. The CDR3 here is CASSELAGGLEQYF. The DNA of the CDR3 is TGTGCCAGCAGTGAGCTAGCGGGAGGGCTGGAGCAGTACTTC.

The chain links TRBV5-6 to TRBJ2-3; 7 nucleotides align to TRBD1. The CDR3 sequence is 16 residues long. Germline V gene data show CDR1 as SGHDT and CDR2 as YYEEEE. J gave up 0 bases and V 1 base, and 5 bases lay outside the gene matches. This chain's CDR3 is CASSLLRGQSTDTQYF. The CDR3 DNA sequence: TGTGCCAGCAGCTTGTTGAGGGGGCAGAGCACAGATACGCAGTATTTT.

The V gene is TRBV7-9, the J gene TRBJ1-2; 9 bases fit TRBD1. The germline CDR1 and CDR2 sequences are SEHNR and FQNEAQ (reference sequence). There are 15 residues in the CDR3. V shed 7 bases, J shed 3 bases, and the junction held 9 bases outside the gene matches. CDR3 bases: TGTGCCAGCAACCCGACAGGGGGAGGTTACTATGGCTACACCTTC. It translates to CASNPTGGGYYGYTF.

This clone was observed a handful of times. The chain carries TRBV5-1 and TRBJ1-6, with D perhaps matching TRBD1 (6 bases). Trimming cost V 4 bases and J 8 bases, with 16 bases left between them. The CDR3 has 15 residues. Per germline, CDR1 SGHRS and CDR2 YFSETQ. CDR3 nucleotides: TGCGCCAGCAGCCGAGGACAGTCGGTGGATTCACCCCTCCACTTT. Translated, it gives CASSRGQSVDSPLHF.

The rearrangement uses TRBV5-1 and TRBJ1-4, with D unresolved. The germline V gene has CDR1 SGHRS and CDR2 YFSETQ. CDR3 length: 14 residues. Trimming removed 2 bases at V and 7 bases at J, with 12 bases between. As DNA, the CDR3 is TGCGCCAGCAGCTTTGCGGGCTCGGGTGAAAAACTGTTTTTT. Its protein is CASSFAGSGEKLFF.

As regards this clone: The sample holds other DNA sequences that translate to the same CDR3. This chain uses TRBV5-1 with TRBJ2-5; D is possibly TRBD1 (6 bases). This CDR3 is built from 15 residues. In germline, CDR1 is SGHRS, CDR2 YFSETQ. Deletions cut 0 bases from V and 1 base from J, with 10 bases between. The CDR3 here is CASSLEQGSQETQYF. In DNA form, the CDR3 reads TGCGCCAGCAGCTTGGAACAGGGATCCCAAGAGACCCAGTACTTC.

This clone was recorded a few times. The V gene is TRBV6-1, the J gene TRBJ2-7; D not certain. CDR3 length equals 14 residues. Trimming left V 4 bases short and J 0 bases short, with 10 bases between. CDR1 and CDR2 (germline): MNHNS, SASEGT. CDR3 bases: TGTGCCAGCAGTGCGGCGGTGAGCTCCTACGAGCAGTACTTC. Its protein product is CASSAAVSSYEQYF.

This clone came up once. The V call is TRBV7-2, the J call TRBJ2-5, with D possibly TRBD2 on 6 matching bases. The germline V gene encodes CDR1 SGHTA and CDR2 FQGNSA. This CDR3 is 14 amino acids long. With 5 bases removed from V and 5 bases from J, the gap between germline ends came to 15 bases. CDR3 protein: CASSPRDLGETQYF. CDR3 DNA: TGTGCCAGCAGCCCCCGGGACTTGGGGGAGACCCAGTACTTC. Complete variable domain (other parts from reference TRBV7-2 and TRBJ2-5): GAGVSQSPSNKVTEKGKDVELRCDPISGHTALYWYRQSLGQGLEFLIYFQGNSAPDKSGLPSDRFSAERTGGSVSTLTIQRTQQEDSAVYLCASSPRDLGETQYFGPGTRLLVL.

The genes are TRBV2 and TRBJ2-5; 8 positions match TRBD1. V dropped 7 bases and J dropped 4; count of bases not matched to a gene: 5. Per germline, CDR1 SNHLY and CDR2 FYNNEI. The CDR3 extends over 13 amino acids. The CDR3 coding sequence is TGTGCCAGCACTGGACAGGGAAGAGAGACCCAGTACTTC. This codes for CASTGQGRETQYF.